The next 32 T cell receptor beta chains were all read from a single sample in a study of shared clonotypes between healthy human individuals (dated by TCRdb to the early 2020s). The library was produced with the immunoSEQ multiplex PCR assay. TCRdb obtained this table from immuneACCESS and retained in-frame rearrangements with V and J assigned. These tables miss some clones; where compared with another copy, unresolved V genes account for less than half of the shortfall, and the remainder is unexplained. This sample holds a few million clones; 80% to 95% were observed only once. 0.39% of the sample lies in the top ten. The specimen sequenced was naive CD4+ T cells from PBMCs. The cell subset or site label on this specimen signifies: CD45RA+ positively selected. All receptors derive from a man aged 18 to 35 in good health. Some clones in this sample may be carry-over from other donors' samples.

In DNA form, the CDR3 reads TGTGCCAGCAGTCCGGGCGGGGGCTTTGTCTACGAGCAGTACTTC. It translates to CASSPGGGFVYEQYF. V and J are TRBV28 and TRBJ2-7; TRBD2 is a possible D gene (7 bases). Germline V gene data show CDR1 as MDHEN and CDR2 as SYDVKM. The CDR3 has 15 residues. Trimming cost V 5 bases and J 3 bases, with 17 bases left between them. Filled out from reference TRBV28 and TRBJ2-7, the complete variable domain reads DVKVTQSSRYLVKRTGEKVFLECVQDMDHENMFWYRQDPGLGLRLIYFSYDVKMKEKGDIPEGYSVSREKKERFSLILESASTNQTSMYLCASSPGGGFVYEQYFGPGTRLTVT.

As DNA, the CDR3 is TGTGCCAGCAGTCAAAGGTACCAAGAGACCCAGTACTTC. Protein: CASSQRYQETQYF. The chain combines TRBV14 with TRBJ2-5; D call uncertain. The CDR3 consists of 13 residues. V was clipped by 6 bases and J by 0 bases, with 8 bases between them. Per the germline V gene, CDR1 is SGHDN and CDR2 is FVKESK.

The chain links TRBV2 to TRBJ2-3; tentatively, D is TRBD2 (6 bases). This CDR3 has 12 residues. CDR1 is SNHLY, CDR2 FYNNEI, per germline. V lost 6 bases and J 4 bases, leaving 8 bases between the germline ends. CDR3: CASRTSSDTQYF. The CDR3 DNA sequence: TGTGCCAGCAGGACTAGTTCAGATACGCAGTATTTT. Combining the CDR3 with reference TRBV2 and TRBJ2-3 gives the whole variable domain EPEVTQTPSHQVTQMGQEVILRCVPISNHLYFYWYRQILGQKVEFLVSFYNNEISEKSEIFDDQFSVERPDGSNFTLKIRSTKLEDSAMYFCASRTSSDTQYFGPGTRLTVL.

In DNA form, the CDR3 reads TGTGCCAGCAGTGCTAGCGGCCTCTGGGAGCAGTACTTC. Its protein product is CASSASGLWEQYF. The chain carries TRBV2 and TRBJ2-7; the match to TRBD2 covers 7 bases. Germline assignment: CDR1 SNHLY and CDR2 FYNNEI. The CDR3 extends over 13 amino acids. V trimming: 4 bases; J trimming: 7 bases; junction bases outside the gene matches: 7.

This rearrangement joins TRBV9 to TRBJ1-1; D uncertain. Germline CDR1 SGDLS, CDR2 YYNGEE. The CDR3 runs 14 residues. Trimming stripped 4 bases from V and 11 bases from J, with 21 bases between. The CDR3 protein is CASSPLLSRGWAFF. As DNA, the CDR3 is TGTGCCAGCAGCCCCCTCCTGTCCCGAGGCTGGGCTTTCTTT.

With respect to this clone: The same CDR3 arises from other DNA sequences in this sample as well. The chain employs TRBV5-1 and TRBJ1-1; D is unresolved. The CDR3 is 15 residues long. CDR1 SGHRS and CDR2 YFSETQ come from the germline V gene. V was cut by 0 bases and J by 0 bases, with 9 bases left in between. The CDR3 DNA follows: TGCGCCAGCAGCTTGGTGGGCAGCTTGAACACTGAAGCTTTCTTT. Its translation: CASSLVGSLNTEAFF.

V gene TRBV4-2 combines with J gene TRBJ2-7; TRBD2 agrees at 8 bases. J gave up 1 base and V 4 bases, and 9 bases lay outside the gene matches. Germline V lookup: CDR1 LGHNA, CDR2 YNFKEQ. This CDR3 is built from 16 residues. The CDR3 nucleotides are TGTGCCAGCAGCCCCACCGCCGGGACTAGTTCCTACGAGCAGTACTTC. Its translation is CASSPTAGTSSYEQYF.

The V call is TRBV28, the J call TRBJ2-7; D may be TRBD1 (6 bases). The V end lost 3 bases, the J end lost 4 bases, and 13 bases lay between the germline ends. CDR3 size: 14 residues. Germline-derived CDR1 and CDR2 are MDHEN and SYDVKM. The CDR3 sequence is CASSFSGHLYEQYF. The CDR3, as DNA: TGTGCCAGCAGTTTCTCGGGACACCTTTACGAGCAGTACTTC.

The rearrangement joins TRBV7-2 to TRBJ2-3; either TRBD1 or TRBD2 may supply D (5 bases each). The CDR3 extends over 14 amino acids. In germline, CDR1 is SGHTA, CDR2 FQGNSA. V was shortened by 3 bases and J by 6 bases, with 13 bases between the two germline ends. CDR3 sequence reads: CASSLGPLRDTQYF. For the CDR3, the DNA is TGTGCCAGCAGCTTGGGACCGTTGAGGGATACGCAGTATTTT.

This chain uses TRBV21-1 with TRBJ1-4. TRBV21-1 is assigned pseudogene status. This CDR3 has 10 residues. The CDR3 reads CASSNRKLFF. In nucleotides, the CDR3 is TGTGCCAGCAGCAATAGAAAACTGTTTTTT.

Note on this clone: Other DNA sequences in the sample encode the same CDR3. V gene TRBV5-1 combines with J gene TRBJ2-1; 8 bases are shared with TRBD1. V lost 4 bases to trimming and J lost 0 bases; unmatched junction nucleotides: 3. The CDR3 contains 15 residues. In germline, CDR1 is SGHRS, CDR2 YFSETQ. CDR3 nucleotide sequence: TGCGCCAGCAGCGCCACAGGGGGCTCCTACAATGAGCAGTTCTTC. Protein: CASSATGGSYNEQFF.

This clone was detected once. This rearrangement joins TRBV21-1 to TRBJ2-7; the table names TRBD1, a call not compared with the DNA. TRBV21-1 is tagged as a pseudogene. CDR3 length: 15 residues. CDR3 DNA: TGTGCCAGCAGCAAAACCCCCGGGCAGGGCCACGAGCAGTACTTC. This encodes CASSKTPGQGHEQYF.

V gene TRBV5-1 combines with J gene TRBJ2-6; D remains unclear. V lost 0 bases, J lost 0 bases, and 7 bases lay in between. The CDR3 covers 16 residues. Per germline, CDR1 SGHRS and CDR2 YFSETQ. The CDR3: CASSLEGDSGANVLTF. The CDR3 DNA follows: TGCGCCAGCAGCTTGGAGGGCGACTCTGGGGCCAACGTCCTGACTTTC.

DNA of the CDR3: TGTGCCAGCAGTTACCGTCGTCCGGGACAGGGGAGCTATGGCTACACCTTC. Protein product: CASSYRRPGQGSYGYTF. The J gene is TRBJ1-2, the V gene TRBV28; 10 positions agree with TRBD1. This CDR3 has 17 residues. Trimming at V came to 4 bases and at J to 4 bases, leaving 12 bases not matched to a gene. Germline V lookup: CDR1 MDHEN, CDR2 SYDVKM.

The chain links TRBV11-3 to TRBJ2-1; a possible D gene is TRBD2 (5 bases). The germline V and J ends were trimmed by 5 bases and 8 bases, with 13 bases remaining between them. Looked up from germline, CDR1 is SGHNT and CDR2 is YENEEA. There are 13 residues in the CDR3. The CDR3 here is CASSPPGKDEQFF. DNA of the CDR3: TGTGCCAGCAGCCCCCCGGGGAAAGATGAGCAGTTCTTC.

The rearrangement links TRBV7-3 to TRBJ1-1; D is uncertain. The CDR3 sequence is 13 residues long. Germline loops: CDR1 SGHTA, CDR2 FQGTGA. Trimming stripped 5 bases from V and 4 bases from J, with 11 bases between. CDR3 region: CASSLQLGTEAFF. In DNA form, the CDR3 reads TGTGCCAGCAGCCTTCAGCTGGGCACTGAAGCTTTCTTT.

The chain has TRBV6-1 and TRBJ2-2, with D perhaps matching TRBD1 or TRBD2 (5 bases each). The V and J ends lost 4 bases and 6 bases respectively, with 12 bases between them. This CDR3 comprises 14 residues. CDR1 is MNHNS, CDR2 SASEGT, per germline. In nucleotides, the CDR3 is TGTGCCAGCAGTGTGGGTGGGACCGCCGGGGAGCTGTTTTTT. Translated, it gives CASSVGGTAGELFF.

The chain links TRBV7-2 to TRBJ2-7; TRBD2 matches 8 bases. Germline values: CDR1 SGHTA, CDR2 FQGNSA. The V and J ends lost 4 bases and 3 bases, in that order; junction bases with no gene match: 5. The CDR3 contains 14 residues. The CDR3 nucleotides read TGTGCCAGCAGCTCTCGGACTAGCAGCTACGAGCAGTACTTC. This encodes CASSSRTSSYEQYF.

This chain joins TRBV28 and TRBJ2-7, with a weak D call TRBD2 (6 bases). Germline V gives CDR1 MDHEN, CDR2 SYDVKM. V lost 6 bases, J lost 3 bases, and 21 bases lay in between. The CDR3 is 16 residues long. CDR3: CASRSFGGTAFYEQYF. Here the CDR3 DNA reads TGTGCCAGCAGAAGCTTCGGGGGAACCGCCTTCTACGAGCAGTACTTC.

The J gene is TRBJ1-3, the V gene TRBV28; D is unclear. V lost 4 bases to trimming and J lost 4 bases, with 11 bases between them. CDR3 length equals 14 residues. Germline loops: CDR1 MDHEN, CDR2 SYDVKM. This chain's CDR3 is CASSSPGYGNTIYF. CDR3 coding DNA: TGTGCCAGCAGTTCGCCGGGGTACGGAAACACCATATATTTT.

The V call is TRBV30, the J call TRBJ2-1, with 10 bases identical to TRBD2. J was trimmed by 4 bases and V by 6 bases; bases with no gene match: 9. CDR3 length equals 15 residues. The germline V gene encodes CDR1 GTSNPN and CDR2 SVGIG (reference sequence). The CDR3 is CACPRTSGGYNEQFF. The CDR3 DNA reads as TGTGCCTGCCCACGGACTAGCGGAGGATACAATGAGCAGTTCTTC.

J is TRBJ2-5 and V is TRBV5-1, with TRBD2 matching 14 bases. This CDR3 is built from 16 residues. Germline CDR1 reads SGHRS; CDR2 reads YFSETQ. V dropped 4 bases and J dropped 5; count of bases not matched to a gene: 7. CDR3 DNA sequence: TGCGCCAGCAGCCCGGGACTAGCGGGAGTATGGGAGACCCAGTACTTC. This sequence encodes CASSPGLAGVWETQYF.

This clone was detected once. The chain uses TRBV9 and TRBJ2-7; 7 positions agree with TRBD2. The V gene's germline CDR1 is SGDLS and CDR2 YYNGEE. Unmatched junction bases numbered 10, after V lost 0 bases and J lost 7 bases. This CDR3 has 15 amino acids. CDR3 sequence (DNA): TGTGCCAGCAGCGTAGGAGGGAGGGCGGCTCATGAGCAGTACTTC. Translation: CASSVGGRAAHEQYF.

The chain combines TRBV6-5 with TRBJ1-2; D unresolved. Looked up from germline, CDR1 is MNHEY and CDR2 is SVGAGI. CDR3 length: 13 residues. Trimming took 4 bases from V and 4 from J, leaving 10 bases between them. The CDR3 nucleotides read TGTGCCAGCAGTTTTTCTAAGTTCTATGGCTACACCTTC. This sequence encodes CASSFSKFYGYTF.

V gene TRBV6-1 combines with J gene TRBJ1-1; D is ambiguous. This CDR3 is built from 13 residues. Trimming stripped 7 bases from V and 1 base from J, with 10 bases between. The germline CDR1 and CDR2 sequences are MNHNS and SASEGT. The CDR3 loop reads CASTRRENTEAFF. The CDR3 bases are TGTGCCAGCACCAGAAGGGAGAACACTGAAGCTTTCTTT.

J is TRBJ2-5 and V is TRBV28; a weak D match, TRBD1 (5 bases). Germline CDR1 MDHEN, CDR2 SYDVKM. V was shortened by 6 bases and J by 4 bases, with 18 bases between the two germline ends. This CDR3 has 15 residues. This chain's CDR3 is CASRGGAGRAETQYF. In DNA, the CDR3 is TGTGCCAGCAGAGGTGGGGCAGGCCGGGCAGAGACCCAGTACTTC.

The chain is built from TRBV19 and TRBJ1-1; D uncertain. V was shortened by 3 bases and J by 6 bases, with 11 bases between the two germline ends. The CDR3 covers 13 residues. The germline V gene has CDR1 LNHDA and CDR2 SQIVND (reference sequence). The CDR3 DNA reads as TGTGCCAGTAGTATTCGTCGGGAGGCTGAAGCTTTCTTT. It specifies CASSIRREAEAFF.

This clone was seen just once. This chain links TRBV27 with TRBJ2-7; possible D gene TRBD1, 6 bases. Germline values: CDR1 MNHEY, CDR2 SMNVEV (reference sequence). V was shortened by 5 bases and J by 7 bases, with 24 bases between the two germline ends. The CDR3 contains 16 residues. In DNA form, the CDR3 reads TGTGCCAGCAGTCCTTCCTGGGACATCGTTTACGTTGAGCAGTACTTC. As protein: CASSPSWDIVYVEQYF.

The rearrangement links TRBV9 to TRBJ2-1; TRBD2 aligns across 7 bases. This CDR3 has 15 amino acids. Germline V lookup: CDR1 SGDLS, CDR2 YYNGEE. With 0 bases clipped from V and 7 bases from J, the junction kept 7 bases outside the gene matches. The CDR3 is CASSVVGGSSNEQFF. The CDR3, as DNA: TGTGCCAGCAGCGTAGTGGGCGGGAGTTCAAATGAGCAGTTCTTC.

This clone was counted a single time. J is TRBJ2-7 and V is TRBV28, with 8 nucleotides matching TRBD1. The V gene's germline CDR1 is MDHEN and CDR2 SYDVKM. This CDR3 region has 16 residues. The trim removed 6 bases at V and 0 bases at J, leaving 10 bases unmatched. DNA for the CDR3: TGTGCCAGCAGCCACGGAGGGGGACAGGACTCCTACGAGCAGTACTTC. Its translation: CASSHGGGQDSYEQYF.

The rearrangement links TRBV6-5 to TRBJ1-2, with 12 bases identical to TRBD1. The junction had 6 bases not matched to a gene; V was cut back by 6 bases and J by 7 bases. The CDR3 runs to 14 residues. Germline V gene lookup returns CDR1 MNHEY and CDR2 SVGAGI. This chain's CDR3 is CASSPGQGAGGYTF. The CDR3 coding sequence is TGTGCCAGCAGCCCGGGACAGGGGGCTGGTGGCTACACCTTC.

CDR3 bases: TGTGCTAGTGGTTTGGTGGGGGGCTCTGGCTACACCTTC. It specifies CASGLVGGSGYTF. V gene TRBV12-5 combines with J gene TRBJ1-2; perhaps TRBD1 as D (6 bases). Germline CDR1 reads LGHNT; CDR2 reads FRNRAP. The CDR3 consists of 13 residues. Trimming pared 0 bases from V and 7 bases from J, leaving 9 bases between.